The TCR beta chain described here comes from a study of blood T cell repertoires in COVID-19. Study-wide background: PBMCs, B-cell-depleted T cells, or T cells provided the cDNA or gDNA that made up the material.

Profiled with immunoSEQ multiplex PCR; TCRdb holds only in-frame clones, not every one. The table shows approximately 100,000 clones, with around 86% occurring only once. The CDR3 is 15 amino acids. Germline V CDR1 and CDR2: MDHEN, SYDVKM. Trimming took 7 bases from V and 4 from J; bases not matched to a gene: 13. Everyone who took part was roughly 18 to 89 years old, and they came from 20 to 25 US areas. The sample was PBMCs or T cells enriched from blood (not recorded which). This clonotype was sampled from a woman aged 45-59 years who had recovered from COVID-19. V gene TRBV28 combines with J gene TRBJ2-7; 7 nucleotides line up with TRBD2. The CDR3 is CASTIGGGVGYEQYF. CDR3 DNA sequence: TGTGCCAGCACAATTGGGGGGGGAGTGGGATACGAGCAGTACTTC.